This note documents a single T cell receptor (beta chain) sequence. The CDR3 runs 14 residues. Trimming took 1 base from V and 0 from J, leaving 6 bases between them. CDR1 and CDR2 (germline): LNHNV, YYDKDF (reference sequence). This entry comes from a study of blood T cells in healthy people across ages. Sample-barcoded 5' priming and a J-beta primer mix drove a second PCR of 7 to 11 cycles. A template-switch adaptor with 12 random nucleotides tagged each cDNA molecule. TCRdb reprocessed the 5' RACE reads with MiXCR, giving one entry per CDR3 protein. The sample includes roughly 730,000 distinct CDR3 sequences, about 56% seen only once; the top ten take 25% to 30%.

The TCR was taken from a man aged 35-49 years in good health. Sequenced sample: blood. The chain employs TRBV15 and TRBJ2-5; D not resolved. CDR3 residues: CATSRVEYQETQYF. In DNA form, the CDR3 reads TGTGCCACCAGCAGAGTTGAATACCAAGAGACCCAGTACTTC.